This entry features one T cell receptor (beta chain) sequence. The antigen is undetermined. The record originates from a study of response to subunit inactivated influenza vaccine. Study findings and constraints: Authors suggested that a seasonal influenza vaccination recruits few new T cells each time.

The CDR3 sequence is 12 residues long. The ends were cut back, 4 bases at V and 10 bases at J, with 14 bases in the middle. Germline CDR1 reads SQVTM; CDR2 reads ANQGSEA. TCRdb ran MiXCR on the RT-PCR reads and lists one entry per CDR3 protein. Among roughly 570,000 distinct CDR3 sequences listed, about 14% were seen once. The specimen comprised PBMCs from blood, sampled about 13 days after vaccination. The clonotype originates from a man aged 50-60 years who received an inactivated influenza vaccine. This chain connects TRBV29-1 to TRBJ2-4, with D possibly being TRBD2 (5 bases). The CDR3 DNA sequence: TGCAGCGTTGGGAGGACCTTTGGGATTCAGTACTTC. This encodes CSVGRTFGIQYF.